This T cell receptor beta chain stems from a study of blood T cells in healthy people across ages. Study-wide findings and caveats: Compared with aged donors, long-lived donors showed fewer expanded clones, suggesting selection.

A second PCR of roughly 7 to 11 cycles used a sample-barcoded 5' primer and a J-beta primer mix. One entry per CDR3 protein, called by TCRdb with MiXCR from the 5' RACE reads. The repertoire holds about 970,000 distinct CDR3 sequences, with 45% to 60% as singletons. With regard to this clonotype: Its antigen is currently unknown.

The CDR3 is 12 residues long. CDR1 is ENHRY and CDR2 is SYGVKD in the germline V gene. The V end lost 2 bases, the J end lost 3 bases, and 5 bases lay between the germline ends. The chain is built from TRBV10-3 and TRBJ2-7, with D unresolved. The sequencing input was blood. The origin of this receptor is an older woman in good health. The CDR3 reads CAISERNYEQYF. DNA for the CDR3: TGTGCCATCAGTGAGCGAAACTACGAGCAGTACTTC.